These 20 T cell receptor beta chains were sequenced from one sample in a study of cytomegalovirus exposure and HLA in healthy donors. PCR primers comprised 60 Vbeta and 13 Jbeta primers. The method was immunoSEQ multiplex PCR; TCRdb's version includes in-frame clones alone and lacks a portion of them. The sample has approximately 150,000 clones, around three quarters seen once. Sequencing was done on a sample of PBMCs. The receptors come from a man aged 40-49 years in good health and CMV-seronegative.

This clone was picked up a small number of times. The genes are TRBV7-2 and TRBJ2-7, with 8 bases fitting TRBD2. V trimming: 3 bases; J trimming: 6 bases; junction bases outside the gene matches: 1. The CDR3 consists of 12 residues. Germline V gene lookup returns CDR1 SGHTA and CDR2 FQGNSA. CDR3 amino acids: CASSFRGGEQYF. In DNA form, the CDR3 reads TGTGCCAGCAGCTTCCGGGGGGGCGAGCAGTACTTC.

The genes are TRBV6-1 and TRBJ2-7; 9 positions agree with TRBD2. Germline V gene sequence: CDR1 MNHNS, CDR2 SASEGT. This CDR3 is built from 15 residues. The trim removed 3 bases at V and 4 bases at J, leaving 7 bases unmatched. The CDR3 nucleotides are TGTGCCAGCAGTGAGACTAGCGGAGGGGCGTACGAGCAGTACTTC. Its protein product is CASSETSGGAYEQYF.

This clone appeared a few times. J is TRBJ1-1 and V is TRBV5-1; unclear D gene. The V and J ends lost 3 bases and 0 bases respectively, with 6 bases between them. The CDR3 runs to 13 residues. Germline lookup yields CDR1 SGHRS and CDR2 YFSETQ. CDR3 region: CASSSRVNTEAFF. CDR3 DNA sequence: TGCGCCAGCAGCTCTCGGGTGAACACTGAAGCTTTCTTT. Combining the CDR3 with reference TRBV5-1 and TRBJ1-1 gives the whole variable domain KAGVTQTPRYLIKTRGQQVTLSCSPISGHRSVSWYQQTPGQGLQFLFEYFSETQRNKGNFPGRFSGRQFSNSRSEMNVSTLELGDSALYLCASSSRVNTEAFFGQGTRLTVV.

J is TRBJ2-2 and V is TRBV11-1, with 7 bases fitting TRBD1. CDR1 is SGHAT and CDR2 is FQDESV in the germline V gene (reference sequence). The V and J ends lost 1 base and 8 bases, in that order; junction bases with no gene match: 19. This CDR3 is built from 19 residues. The CDR3: CASSLGPAPVGGIGGELFF. The CDR3 nucleotides read TGTGCCAGCAGCTTAGGTCCCGCACCCGTAGGGGGCATCGGAGGGGAGCTGTTTTTT.

J is TRBJ1-5 and V is TRBV9, with 10 bases fitting TRBD1. This CDR3 has 16 residues. Germline values: CDR1 SGDLS, CDR2 YYNGEE. J gave up 4 bases and V 3 bases, and 7 bases lay outside the gene matches. CDR3 sequence: CASSEGTGVGNQPQHF. CDR3 DNA: TGTGCCAGCAGCGAGGGGACAGGGGTGGGTAATCAGCCCCAGCATTTT.

This sequence joins TRBV7-9 and TRBJ1-4, with TRBD1 matching 9 bases. This CDR3 contains 15 residues. V trimming: 5 bases; J trimming: 6 bases; junction bases outside the gene matches: 7. Looked up from germline, CDR1 is SEHNR and CDR2 is FQNEAQ (reference sequence). CDR3 loop: CASSKQGARDEKLFF. The CDR3 DNA reads as TGTGCCAGCAGCAAACAGGGGGCGCGGGATGAAAAACTGTTTTTT.

The rearrangement joins TRBV9 to TRBJ1-5; tentative D call: TRBD1 (6 bases). The CDR3 runs 13 residues. Trimming shortened V by 4 bases and J by 2 bases, and 7 bases separated the two germline ends. Per the germline V gene, CDR1 is SGDLS and CDR2 is YYNGEE. The CDR3 spells CASSRQGNQPQHF. CDR3 coding DNA: TGTGCCAGCAGCCGACAGGGCAATCAGCCCCAGCATTTT. Based on the CDR3 plus reference TRBV9 and TRBJ1-5, the full variable domain is DSGVTQTPKHLITATGQRVTLRCSPRSGDLSVYWYQQSLDQGLQFLIQYYNGEERAKGNILERFSAQQFPDLHSELNLSSLELGDSALYFCASSRQGNQPQHFGDGTRLSIL.

The genes are TRBV9 and TRBJ1-2, with D possibly TRBD1 on 5 matching bases. Trimming left V 3 bases short and J 8 bases short, with 14 bases between. Germline V gene sequence: CDR1 SGDLS, CDR2 YYNGEE. There are 13 residues in the CDR3. The CDR3 DNA is TGTGCCAGCAGCGACCTCCACAGGAGCGGCTACACCTTC. Its translation is CASSDLHRSGYTF.

The rearrangement uses TRBV28 and TRBJ1-3; 12 bases match TRBD1. The CDR3 is 17 amino acids. Germline CDR1 MDHEN, CDR2 SYDVKM. V lost 8 bases, J lost 1 base, and 9 bases stayed unmatched. The CDR3 loop reads CASRPGTGGASGNTIYF. DNA of the CDR3: TGTGCCAGCCGACCCGGGACAGGGGGCGCATCTGGAAACACCATATATTTT.

There are a few counts of this clone. The CDR3 DNA follows: TGTGCCAGCAGCCTCGGACAGGACGTAGCCGGGGAGCTGTTTTTT. Its protein is CASSLGQDVAGELFF. The rearrangement joins TRBV11-3 to TRBJ2-2, with 7 bases identical to TRBD1. Per the germline V gene, CDR1 is SGHNT and CDR2 is YENEEA. The CDR3 totals 15 residues. J gave up 6 bases and V 5 bases, and 9 bases lay outside the gene matches.

A few counts support this clone. At one end the junction does not follow the germline gene, possibly because of a read error. V is TRBV10-3 and J is TRBJ2-6; 7 bases align to TRBD2. CDR1 ENHRY and CDR2 SYGVKD come from the germline V gene. There are 15 residues in the CDR3. Written as DNA, the CDR3 is TGTGCCATCAGTGAGACTAGCGATGGGGCCAACGGCCTGACTTTC. Its translation is CAISETSDGANGLTF.

This chain connects TRBV7-2 to TRBJ2-3; the match to TRBD1 covers 7 bases. Germline V gene data show CDR1 as SGHTA and CDR2 as FQGNSA. V shed 0 bases and J 5 bases; nucleotides not matched to a gene: 2. The CDR3 runs 14 residues. The CDR3 loop reads CASSLAGGLDTQYF. CDR3 in DNA: TGTGCCAGCAGCTTAGCAGGGGGCTTAGATACGCAGTATTTT.

This chain connects TRBV6-1 to TRBJ2-2; 16 bases are a match to TRBD2. V lost 4 bases and J lost 5; bases outside the gene matches: 10. In germline, CDR1 is MNHNS, CDR2 SASEGT. This CDR3 has 19 residues. The CDR3 DNA sequence: TGTGCCAGCAGTGGGGGACTAGCGGGAGGGCAAAGGAGGACCGGGGAGCTGTTTTTT. Amino acids: CASSGGLAGGQRRTGELFF.

The chain couples TRBV9 to TRBJ2-3, with 8 nucleotides matching TRBD2. The CDR3 length is 15 residues. The V segment lost 3 bases and the J segment 0 bases; nucleotides outside the gene matches: 3. Germline CDR1 SGDLS, CDR2 YYNGEE. CDR3 sequence reads: CASSGSGTSTDTQYF. In nucleotides, the CDR3 is TGTGCCAGCAGCGGTAGCGGGACTAGCACAGATACGCAGTATTTT.

The CDR3 here is CASSDSENYGYTF. CDR3 bases: TGTGCCAGCAGTGACAGTGAAAACTATGGCTACACCTTC. V is TRBV2 and J is TRBJ1-2, with D uncertain. Germline CDR1 is SNHLY and CDR2 is FYNNEI. Trimming took 3 bases from V and 2 from J, leaving 7 bases between them. The CDR3 runs to 13 residues.

The CDR3 is CASSLVSGASTDTQYF. The CDR3 region has the DNA TGTGCCAGCAGTTTAGTGAGCGGAGCTAGCACAGATACGCAGTATTTT. V and J are TRBV27 and TRBJ2-3, with a tentative D call TRBD2 (5 bases). Germline CDR1 and CDR2: MNHEY and SMNVEV (reference sequence). The CDR3 spans 16 residues. V was cut by 2 bases and J by 0 bases, with 12 bases left in between.

The chain employs TRBV9 and TRBJ1-2; 7 nucleotides agree with TRBD1. J was trimmed by 8 bases and V by 3 bases; bases with no gene match: 13. Germline CDR1 is SGDLS and CDR2 is YYNGEE. The CDR3 consists of 15 residues. The CDR3 DNA is TGTGCCAGCAGCGGGCTGGAGAGAGGGGGCCAAGGCTACACCTTC. This sequence encodes CASSGLERGGQGYTF.

The chain joins TRBV7-8 to TRBJ2-3; 10 nucleotides agree with TRBD2. This CDR3 is 15 amino acids long. Trimming at V came to 5 bases and at J to 1 base, leaving 3 bases not matched to a gene. Germline V lookup: CDR1 SGHVS, CDR2 FQNEAQ. As DNA, the CDR3 is TGTGCCAGCAGCCCCGGGACTAGCGGCACAGATACGCAGTATTTT. It yields the protein CASSPGTSGTDTQYF. The whole variable domain, filled in from reference TRBV7-8 and TRBJ2-3, reads GAGVSQSPRYKVAKRGQDVALRCDPISGHVSLFWYQQALGQGPEFLTYFQNEAQLDKSGLPSDRFFAERPEGSVSTLKIQRTQQEDSAVYLCASSPGTSGTDTQYFGPGTRLTVL.

The chain uses TRBV5-3 and TRBJ1-6; 7 nucleotides line up with TRBD1. TRBV5-3 qualifies as an ORF whose function is uncertain. With 4 bases clipped from V and 6 bases from J, the junction kept 4 bases outside the gene matches. The CDR3 spans 14 residues. CDR3 loop: CARSPRQGNSPLHF. CDR3 DNA: TGTGCCAGAAGCCCAAGACAGGGTAATTCACCCCTCCACTTT.

The V gene is TRBV10-1, the J gene TRBJ2-3, with unresolved D. Germline CDR1 is WNHNN and CDR2 is SYGVQD (reference sequence). Between the trimmed V and J ends, which lost 2 bases and 1 base, there was a span of 10 bases. The CDR3 is 15 amino acids. The CDR3 loop is CASSEGQPGTDTQYF. CDR3 sequence (DNA): TGCGCCAGCAGTGAGGGCCAACCAGGCACAGATACGCAGTATTTT.